These 23 T cell receptor beta chains were sequenced from one sample in a study of cytomegalovirus exposure and HLA in healthy donors. TCRdb keeps only in-frame clones here, not all; method: immunoSEQ multiplex PCR. The sample lists around 140,000 clones, about 94% occurring once. Source material: PBMCs. These receptors all stem from a man aged 18 to 30 in good health and CMV-seropositive.

The genes are TRBV7-2 and TRBJ2-7, with 9 positions matching TRBD1. Germline-derived CDR1 and CDR2 are SGHTA and FQGNSA. V trimming: 1 base; J trimming: 4 bases; junction bases outside the gene matches: 5. The CDR3 spans 15 residues. In nucleotides, the CDR3 is TGTGCCAGCAGCTTAGTGCCGACAGGGGGTTACGAGCAGTACTTC. Translating it yields CASSLVPTGGYEQYF. Full variable domain (rest looked up from reference TRBV7-2 and TRBJ2-7): GAGVSQSPSNKVTEKGKDVELRCDPISGHTALYWYRQSLGQGLEFLIYFQGNSAPDKSGLPSDRFSAERTGGSVSTLTIQRTQQEDSAVYLCASSLVPTGGYEQYFGPGTRLTVT.

The chain combines TRBV6-6 with TRBJ1-2, with 9 bases fitting TRBD1. With 2 bases clipped from V and 4 bases from J, the junction kept 8 bases outside the gene matches. This CDR3 comprises 16 residues. Germline CDR1 reads MNHNY; CDR2 reads SVGAGI (reference sequence). Here the CDR3 DNA reads TGTGCCAGCAGTTACACACCGGGACAGGGAAGCTATGGCTACACCTTC. Its translation is CASSYTPGQGSYGYTF.

This chain joins TRBV18 and TRBJ2-6; TRBD1 matches 8 bases. Germline trimming cut 6 bases from V and 4 bases from J; bases unmatched to any gene: 5. CDR1 and CDR2 from the germline V gene are KGHSH and LQKENI. The CDR3 sequence is 15 residues long. In DNA, the CDR3 is TGTGCCAGCTCTCGGACAGGGACCGGGGCCAACGTCCTGACTTTC. Translated, it gives CASSRTGTGANVLTF.

The chain recombines TRBV27 with TRBJ2-5; D may be TRBD2 (6 bases). Germline CDR1 reads MNHEY; CDR2 reads SMNVEV (reference sequence). This CDR3 is 14 amino acids long. V lost 2 bases and J lost 4, with 11 bases in between. This CDR3 reads CASSLRKGGETQYF. The CDR3 DNA reads TGTGCCAGCAGTTTAAGAAAGGGAGGAGAGACCCAGTACTTC.

This clone came up once. In nucleotides, the CDR3 is TGTGCCAGCAGTGACGCGGATCCTAACTATGGCTACACCTTC. Translating it yields CASSDADPNYGYTF. The chain recombines TRBV25-1 with TRBJ1-2; D is unresolved. With 3 bases removed from V and 0 bases from J, the gap between germline ends came to 8 bases. Germline V gene data show CDR1 as MGHDK and CDR2 as SYGVNS. This CDR3 region has 14 residues.

This chain joins TRBV18 and TRBJ2-7; 7 bases match TRBD1. Per the germline V gene, CDR1 is KGHSH and CDR2 is LQKENI. The CDR3 sequence is 13 residues long. J gave up 5 bases and V 4 bases, and 5 bases lay outside the gene matches. The CDR3 here is CASSLGTANEQYF. Written as DNA, the CDR3 is TGTGCCAGCTCACTCGGGACAGCAAACGAGCAGTACTTC.

The chain carries TRBV30 and TRBJ2-7, with 7 positions matching TRBD2. This CDR3 has 16 residues. V shed 2 bases, J shed 6 bases, and the junction held 16 bases outside the gene matches. From germline, CDR1 is GTSNPN and CDR2 SVGIG (reference sequence). DNA of the CDR3: TGTGCCTGGAGTCTCTCAACCGGGGGGTACCCAACCGAGCAGTACTTC. Amino acids: CAWSLSTGGYPTEQYF.

This clone was observed a single time. The chain has TRBV4-1 and TRBJ1-2; 8 nucleotides align to TRBD1. This CDR3 is built from 13 residues. After removal of 0 bases from V and 12 bases from J, the junction contained 6 bases not matched to a gene. Germline V lookup: CDR1 MGHRA, CDR2 YSYEKL. CDR3 sequence reads: CASSQEQGVEDTF. In DNA, the CDR3 is TGCGCCAGCAGCCAAGAACAGGGGGTAGAGGACACCTTC.

The chain combines TRBV7-9 with TRBJ1-6, with D possibly matching TRBD1 (6 bases). The CDR3 spans 15 residues. Germline V gene lookup returns CDR1 SEHNR and CDR2 FQNEAQ (reference sequence). Trimming stripped 1 base from V and 9 bases from J, with 13 bases between. This chain's CDR3 is CASSLDPDRGSPLHF. DNA of the CDR3: TGTGCCAGCAGCTTAGACCCGGACAGAGGTTCACCCCTCCACTTT. Together with reference TRBV7-9 and TRBJ1-6, the CDR3 gives the full variable domain: DTGVSQNPRHKITKRGQNVTFRCDPISEHNRLYWYRQTLGQGPEFLTYFQNEAQLEKSRLLSDRFSAERPKGSFSTLEIQRTEQGDSAMYLCASSLDPDRGSPLHFGNGTRLTVT.

This clone was seen a single time. V usage is TRBV9 and J usage is TRBJ1-4; 10 nucleotides line up with TRBD1. This CDR3 spans 15 amino acids. J gave up 7 bases and V 4 bases, and 7 bases lay outside the gene matches. The V gene's germline CDR1 is SGDLS and CDR2 YYNGEE. The CDR3 sequence is CASSRQGAFSEKLFF. Written as DNA, the CDR3 is TGTGCCAGCAGCAGACAGGGGGCGTTTAGTGAAAAACTGTTTTTT.

The chain is built from TRBV27 and TRBJ2-7; D call uncertain. From germline, CDR1 is MNHEY and CDR2 SMNVEV (reference sequence). The V gene lost 4 bases and the J gene lost 2 bases, with 12 bases spanning the gap. The CDR3 has 14 residues. The CDR3 DNA reads TGTGCCAGCAGTTCGGCCGGCAGGACCTACGAGCAGTACTTC. Protein: CASSSAGRTYEQYF.

The J gene is TRBJ1-1, the V gene TRBV7-3; D gene ambiguous. The CDR3 loop spans 14 amino acids. CDR1 is SGHTA and CDR2 is FQGTGA in the germline V gene. The V end was cut by 1 base, the J end by 2 bases, with 8 bases between. For the CDR3, the DNA is TGTGCCAGCAGCTTAATGGGAGTAAACACTGAAGCTTTCTTT. It is translated as CASSLMGVNTEAFF. The complete variable domain, with remaining parts taken from reference TRBV7-3 and TRBJ1-1, reads GAGVSQTPSNKVTEKGKYVELRCDPISGHTALYWYRQSLGQGPEFLIYFQGTGAADDSGLPNDRFFAVRPEGSVSTLKIQRTERGDSAVYLCASSLMGVNTEAFFGQGTRLTVV.

V usage is TRBV15 and J usage is TRBJ2-7; 15 bases fit TRBD2. The length of the CDR3 is 16 residues. Germline loops: CDR1 LNHNV, CDR2 YYDKDF (reference sequence). V lost 1 base to trimming and J lost 4 bases; unmatched junction nucleotides: 2. The CDR3 sequence: CATSRGGTSGRYEQYF. Written as DNA, the CDR3 is TGTGCCACCAGCAGAGGGGGGACTAGCGGGAGGTACGAGCAGTACTTC.

This clone was seen just once. The chain combines TRBV5-1 with TRBJ1-1; D gene uncertain. CDR1 SGHRS and CDR2 YFSETQ come from the germline V gene. Trimming removed 4 bases at V and 2 bases at J, with 12 bases between. CDR3 length: 14 residues. In nucleotides, the CDR3 is TGCGCCAGCAGCACCGGTGAGGCTAACACTGAAGCTTTCTTT. This sequence encodes CASSTGEANTEAFF.

The chain combines TRBV6-5 with TRBJ2-1, with D hard to call. The CDR3 spans 16 residues. Germline V gene sequence: CDR1 MNHEY, CDR2 SVGAGI. The ends were cut back, 4 bases at V and 0 bases at J, with 13 bases in the middle. CDR3: CASSLQADGSYNEQFF. The CDR3 nucleotides read TGTGCCAGCAGTTTGCAGGCTGACGGCTCCTACAATGAGCAGTTCTTC.

The genes are TRBV4-1 and TRBJ1-4, with TRBD1 as a possible D gene (5 bases). CDR3 length: 15 residues. Germline assignment: CDR1 MGHRA and CDR2 YSYEKL. Trimming shortened V by 4 bases and J by 0 bases, and 9 bases separated the two germline ends. The CDR3 nucleotides read TGCGCCAGCAGCCGGGGCCCGGCAACTAATGAAAAACTGTTTTTT. Translated, it gives CASSRGPATNEKLFF.

The J gene is TRBJ2-7, the V gene TRBV9; 12 bases agree with TRBD2. This CDR3 region has 16 residues. J gave up 6 bases and V 0 bases, and 7 bases lay outside the gene matches. Germline V gives CDR1 SGDLS, CDR2 YYNGEE. The CDR3 nucleotides are TGTGCCAGCAGCGTAGCGACTAGCGGGAGTTCCCCCGAGCAGTACTTC. Its protein product is CASSVATSGSSPEQYF.

The chain uses TRBV10-1 and TRBJ2-1; a weak D match, TRBD2 (5 bases). Between the trimmed V and J ends, which lost 7 bases and 3 bases, there was a span of 16 bases. This CDR3 contains 15 residues. Germline CDR1 reads WNHNN; CDR2 reads SYGVQD (reference sequence). This CDR3 is CASTSSWENYNEQFF. The CDR3 DNA is TGCGCCAGCACTAGTTCGTGGGAGAACTACAATGAGCAGTTCTTC.

V is TRBV5-1 and J is TRBJ1-2; D gene unclear. Germline CDR1 is SGHRS and CDR2 is YFSETQ. The CDR3 spans 14 residues. The V end was cut by 4 bases, the J end by 8 bases, with 18 bases between. As DNA, the CDR3 is TGCGCCAGCAGCCCGAGGACTTTTTCCTCCGGCTACACCTTC. Its protein product is CASSPRTFSSGYTF.

The chain uses TRBV27 and TRBJ2-7; D is perhaps TRBD1 (5 bases). Per the germline V gene, CDR1 is MNHEY and CDR2 is SMNVEV (reference sequence). The ends were cut back, 3 bases at V and 1 base at J, with 16 bases in the middle. CDR3 size: 16 residues. The CDR3 reads CASSFLGPRGSYEQYF. CDR3 in DNA: TGTGCCAGCAGTTTCTTGGGGCCAAGGGGATCCTACGAGCAGTACTTC.

The chain combines TRBV4-1 with TRBJ2-3; 9 bases map to TRBD2. J was trimmed by 0 bases and V by 5 bases; bases with no gene match: 3. This CDR3 is 15 amino acids long. Germline V gives CDR1 MGHRA, CDR2 YSYEKL. As DNA, the CDR3 is TGCGCCAGCAGCAGAACTAGCGGGAGCACAGATACGCAGTATTTT. Translated: CASSRTSGSTDTQYF.

CDR3 region: CARSPGTSGRPVQFF. CDR3 DNA sequence: TGTGCCAGAAGCCCCGGGACTAGCGGGAGACCAGTGCAGTTCTTC. The chain employs TRBV5-3 and TRBJ2-1; 14 bases fit TRBD2. TRBV5-3 qualifies as an ORF whose function is uncertain. Trimming cost V 4 bases and J 12 bases; bases outside gene matches: 9. There are 15 residues in the CDR3.

As concerns this clone: Other DNA sequences in this specimen translate into the identical CDR3. CDR3: CASSPRYEQYF. As DNA, the CDR3 is TGTGCCAGCAGTCCTCGCTACGAGCAGTACTTC. This chain links TRBV28 with TRBJ2-7; D remains unclear. CDR1 is MDHEN, CDR2 SYDVKM, per germline. V gave up 5 bases and J gave up 3 bases, with 5 bases separating them. The CDR3 sequence is 11 residues long.